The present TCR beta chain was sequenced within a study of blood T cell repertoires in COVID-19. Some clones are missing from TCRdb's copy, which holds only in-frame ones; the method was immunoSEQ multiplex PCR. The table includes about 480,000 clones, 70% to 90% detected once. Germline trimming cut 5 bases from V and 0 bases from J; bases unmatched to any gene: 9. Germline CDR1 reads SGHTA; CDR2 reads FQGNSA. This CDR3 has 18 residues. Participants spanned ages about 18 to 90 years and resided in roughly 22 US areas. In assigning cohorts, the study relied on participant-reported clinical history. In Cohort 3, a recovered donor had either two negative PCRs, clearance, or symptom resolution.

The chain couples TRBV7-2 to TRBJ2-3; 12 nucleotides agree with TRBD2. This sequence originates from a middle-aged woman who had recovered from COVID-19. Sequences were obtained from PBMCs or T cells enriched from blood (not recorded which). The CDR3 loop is CASSILAGGPTSTDTQYF. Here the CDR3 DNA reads TGTGCCAGCAGCATACTAGCGGGAGGCCCGACTAGCACAGATACGCAGTATTTT.